These T cell receptor beta chains were read from a single sample in a study of blood T cell repertoires in COVID-19. Sequenced by immunoSEQ multiplex PCR; TCRdb stores in-frame clones only, minus some. Of under 300,000 clones in the sample, around 85% were seen once. Sample: peripheral blood. Every receptor here comes from a woman between 40 and 55 years old with active or convalescent COVID-19. Both conserved end residues are part of each CDR3. Each record gives: V gene, J gene, D gene, clone size, CDR3 protein, CDR3 DNA. The D gene is left open where the match is weak. The listing skips clone size in some rows; elsewhere it reads once, few, many or a size class.

TRBV1,TRBJ1-3,NA,NA,CTSSQARFAGNTIYF,TGCACCAGCAGCCAAGCCAGGTTCGCTGGAAACACCATATATTTT
TRBV7-9,TRBJ1-3,NA,NA,CASSLHMGVLTIYF,TGTGCCAGCAGCTTACATATGGGCGTACTCACCATATATTTT
TRBV28,TRBJ1-3,NA,once,CASSLSGITGNTIYF,TGTGCCAGCAGTTTGTCAGGGATCACGGGAAACACCATATATTTT
TRBV28,TRBJ1-6,TRBD1,few,CASSFRGLGSPLHF,TGTGCCAGCAGTTTCAGGGGGTTGGGTTCACCCCTCCACTTT
TRBV5-4,TRBJ2-5,TRBD1,few,CASSWTGVQETQYF,TGTGCCAGCAGCTGGACAGGGGTCCAAGAGACCCAGTACTTC
TRBV15,TRBJ1-4,TRBD1,NA,CATSLRQGGEKLFF,TGTGCCACCAGCCTTCGACAGGGCGGTGAAAAACTGTTTTTT
TRBV28,TRBJ2-3,TRBD2,NA,CASSFSGGATDTQYF,TGTGCCAGCAGTTTTTCGGGGGGGGCGACAGATACGCAGTATTTT
TRBV3-1/TRBV3-2,TRBJ2-1,NA,NA,CASSPRVADEQFF,TGTGCCAGCAGCCCCCGGGTTGCAGATGAGCAGTTCTTC
TRBV21-1,TRBJ1-1,NA,NA,CASSSGQGRNTEAFF,TGTGCCAGCAGCAGCGGACAGGGAAGAAACACTGAAGCTTTCTTT
TRBV2,TRBJ2-2,NA,NA,CASSAIYTGELFF,TGTGCCAGCAGTGCTATCTATACCGGGGAGCTGTTTTTT
TRBV3-1/TRBV3-2,TRBJ2-1,TRBD2,many,CASRLGSGGTGNEQFF,TGTGCCAGCAGACTAGGTAGCGGGGGAACTGGCAATGAGCAGTTCTTC
TRBV10-3,TRBJ2-1,TRBD1,NA,CAISDRDRSFTKNEQFF,TGTGCCATCAGTGACAGGGACAGGTCTTTTACTAAGAATGAGCAGTTCTTC